The TCR beta chain under discussion was sequenced for a study of identical twins. This clonotype was found many times. The CDR3 sequence is 14 residues long. Germline CDR1 reads DFQATT; CDR2 reads SNEGSKA (reference sequence). Trimming cost V 6 bases and J 3 bases; bases outside gene matches: 6. TCRdb redid the calling of the 5' RACE reads with MiXCR, one entry per CDR3 protein. This table holds hundreds of thousands of distinct CDR3 sequences, roughly 6% found once. The sequence was obtained from a man between 18 and 29 years old in good health. V usage is TRBV20-1 and J usage is TRBJ2-7, with 12 bases identical to TRBD2. Sequenced: naive T cells sorted from blood. CDR3 amino acids: CSAETSGSFYEQYV. In nucleotides, the CDR3 is TGCAGTGCCGAGACTAGCGGGAGCTTCTACGAGCAGTACGTC.